The clone carrying this TCR beta chain was picked up a small number of times. The V segment lost 3 bases and the J segment 6 bases; nucleotides outside the gene matches: 11. CDR1 SGHTA and CDR2 FQGTGA come from the germline V gene. The CDR3 sequence is 17 residues long. This specimen comes from a study of T-cell reconstitution after alpha-beta-depleted transplantation in children. Unique molecular identifiers were incorporated during preparation of the TCRbeta library. Via MiXCR, TCRdb re-called the PCR reads, giving one row per CDR3 protein. The data show a few hundred thousand distinct CDR3 sequences, with 9% to 12% seen just once and under 3% held by the top ten.

The sequence derives from a human donor who donated a stem cell graft to a child with acute lymphoblastic leukemia. The source was PBMCs from the stem cell graft donor, collected from the stem cell graft. This chain links TRBV7-3 with TRBJ2-1; 10 bases line up with TRBD2. In nucleotides, the CDR3 is TGTGCCAGCAGCTTCTCCCCTAGCGGGAGTTTAGGCAATGAGCAGTTCTTC. This gives the protein CASSFSPSGSLGNEQFF. The whole variable domain, remainder taken from reference TRBV7-3 and TRBJ2-1, is GAGVSQTPSNKVTEKGKYVELRCDPISGHTALYWYRQSLGQGPEFLIYFQGTGAADDSGLPNDRFFAVRPEGSVSTLKIQRTERGDSAVYLCASSFSPSGSLGNEQFFGPGTRLTVL.